These T cell receptor beta chains were read from a single sample in a study of T-cell reconstitution after alpha-beta-depleted transplantation in children. TCRdb re-called the PCR reads with MiXCR, one entry per CDR3 protein. The sample records about 1,000,000 distinct CDR3 sequences, about 30% being singletons. Here the sequenced sample was PBMCs, mostly from graft donor cells, taken 360 days after TCRalphabeta/CD19-depleted stem cell transplant. These receptors came from a boy under two years old who had a stem cell transplant for SCID, so the T cells may come from the graft donor. Each CDR3 is given with its conserved first and last residue. The D gene is left open where the match is weak. Not all rows give a size; the values are once, few, many and, for expanded clones, a class.

D gene: .
J gene: TRBJ2-3
clone size: once
V gene: TRBV20-1
CDR3 protein: CSARDSVGTDTQYF
CDR3 DNA: TGCAGTGCTAGAGATTCAGTGGGGACCGATACGCAGTATTTT

D gene: TRBD1
J gene: TRBJ2-7
clone size: .
V gene: TRBV10-2
CDR3 protein: CASSESTDWAETGDGYEQYF
CDR3 DNA: TGCGCCAGCAGTGAGTCTACGGACTGGGCAGAGACAGGGGATGGGTACGAGCAGTACTTC

D gene: .
J gene: TRBJ2-1
clone size: .
V gene: TRBV27
CDR3 protein: CASSFIPSSYNEQFF
CDR3 DNA: TGTGCCAGCAGTTTCATTCCGAGCTCCTACAATGAGCAGTTCTTC

D gene: .
J gene: TRBJ1-6
clone size: .
V gene: TRBV7-6
CDR3 protein: CASSLGTGRYSSPLHF
CDR3 DNA: TGTGCCAGCAGCTTAGGTACAGGGAGGTATAGTTCACCCCTCCACTTT

D gene: .
J gene: TRBJ2-7
clone size: few
V gene: TRBV2
CDR3 protein: CASTLDGSYEQYF
CDR3 DNA: TGTGCCAGCACCTTGGACGGATCCTACGAGCAGTACTTC

D gene: .
J gene: TRBJ2-1
clone size: few
V gene: TRBV24-1
CDR3 protein: CATSDPSAANEQFF
CDR3 DNA: TGTGCCACCAGTGATCCTAGCGCTGCCAATGAGCAGTTCTTC

D gene: .
J gene: TRBJ1-3
clone size: .
V gene: TRBV20-1
CDR3 protein: CSAKDSRRSGNTIYF
CDR3 DNA: TGCAGTGCTAAGGACTCTCGACGCTCTGGAAACACCATATATTTT

D gene: .
J gene: TRBJ2-7
clone size: few
V gene: TRBV5-1
CDR3 protein: CASSLGDRGTSEQYF
CDR3 DNA: TGCGCCAGCAGCTTGGGGGACCGGGGGACCTCCGAGCAGTACTTC

D gene: .
J gene: TRBJ2-1
clone size: few
V gene: TRBV20-1
CDR3 protein: CSASTRGHNEQFF
CDR3 DNA: TGCAGTGCTAGTACCCGGGGGCACAATGAGCAGTTCTTC

D gene: TRBD2
J gene: TRBJ2-5
clone size: .
V gene: TRBV9
CDR3 protein: CASSVEAGARGTQYF
CDR3 DNA: TGTGCCAGCAGCGTAGAAGCGGGGGCCCGGGGGACCCAGTACTTC

D gene: .
J gene: TRBJ2-2
clone size: .
V gene: TRBV3-1
CDR3 protein: CASSIFTGELFF
CDR3 DNA: TGTGCCAGCAGTATTTTCACCGGGGAGCTGTTTTTT

D gene: .
J gene: TRBJ2-1
clone size: few
V gene: TRBV4-2
CDR3 protein: CASSQVGGSAYNEQFF
CDR3 DNA: TGTGCCAGCAGCCAAGTTGGCGGAAGCGCCTACAATGAGCAGTTCTTC

D gene: .
J gene: TRBJ1-5
clone size: .
V gene: TRBV7-2
CDR3 protein: CASSLARQGQPQHF
CDR3 DNA: TGTGCCAGCAGCTTAGCCAGGCAGGGTCAGCCCCAGCATTTT

D gene: .
J gene: TRBJ1-1
clone size: .
V gene: TRBV29-1
CDR3 protein: CSVGGVMNTEAFF
CDR3 DNA: TGCAGCGTTGGAGGTGTTATGAACACTGAAGCTTTCTTT

D gene: .
J gene: TRBJ1-5
clone size: few
V gene: TRBV3-1
CDR3 protein: CASSQGGRYQPQHF
CDR3 DNA: TGTGCCAGCAGCCAAGGGGGCCGGTATCAGCCCCAGCATTTT

D gene: .
J gene: TRBJ2-7
clone size: .
V gene: TRBV20-1
CDR3 protein: CSYRGGEQYF
CDR3 DNA: TGCAGTTATAGGGGCGGCGAGCAGTACTTC

D gene: TRBD2
J gene: TRBJ2-1
clone size: .
V gene: TRBV3-1
CDR3 protein: CASSQDWLAGGPRNEQFF
CDR3 DNA: TGTGCCAGCAGCCAAGATTGGCTAGCGGGGGGGCCGAGGAATGAGCAGTTCTTC

D gene: TRBD2
J gene: TRBJ2-3
clone size: few
V gene: TRBV11-2
CDR3 protein: CASSLVPGLATRTDTQYF
CDR3 DNA: TGTGCCAGCAGCTTAGTCCCGGGACTAGCGACGAGGACAGATACGCAGTATTTT

D gene: .
J gene: TRBJ2-7
clone size: few
V gene: TRBV7-9
CDR3 protein: CASSPLGTRVEQYF
CDR3 DNA: TGTGCCAGCAGCCCCTTAGGGACTCGCGTCGAGCAGTACTTC

D gene: TRBD1
J gene: TRBJ1-5
clone size: .
V gene: TRBV6-2/TRBV6-3
CDR3 protein: CASRKQGVDNQPQHF
CDR3 DNA: TGTGCCAGCAGGAAACAGGGGGTGGACAATCAGCCCCAGCATTTT

D gene: TRBD1
J gene: TRBJ1-6
clone size: few
V gene: TRBV6-1
CDR3 protein: CASSTWTGNNSPLHF
CDR3 DNA: TGTGCCAGCAGTACCTGGACAGGGAACAATTCACCCCTCCACTTT

D gene: TRBD2
J gene: TRBJ2-5
clone size: few
V gene: TRBV6-2/TRBV6-3
CDR3 protein: CASSYPVGTSGGPQETQYF
CDR3 DNA: TGTGCCAGCAGTTACCCCGTCGGGACTAGCGGGGGGCCACAAGAGACCCAGTACTTC

D gene: TRBD2
J gene: TRBJ2-5
clone size: few
V gene: TRBV5-1
CDR3 protein: CASLPLSGGVQETQYF
CDR3 DNA: TGCGCCAGCCTGCCCCTTAGCGGGGGGGTCCAAGAGACCCAGTACTTC

D gene: .
J gene: TRBJ2-1
clone size: few
V gene: TRBV5-6
CDR3 protein: CASTYPGTSYNEQFF
CDR3 DNA: TGTGCCAGCACCTACCCCGGGACATCATACAATGAGCAGTTCTTC

D gene: TRBD1
J gene: TRBJ1-1
clone size: .
V gene: TRBV4-3
CDR3 protein: CASSQDQAGGENTEAFF
CDR3 DNA: TGCGCCAGCAGCCAAGATCAGGCAGGGGGCGAGAACACTGAAGCTTTCTTT

D gene: TRBD2
J gene: TRBJ2-2
clone size: .
V gene: TRBV20-1
CDR3 protein: CSARDASGGTGELFF
CDR3 DNA: TGCAGTGCTAGAGACGCTAGCGGAGGGACCGGGGAGCTGTTTTTT

D gene: TRBD1
J gene: TRBJ2-7
clone size: .
V gene: TRBV12-3/TRBV12-4
CDR3 protein: CASSLGTGAEQYF
CDR3 DNA: TGTGCCAGCAGCTTAGGGACAGGGGCCGAGCAGTACTTC

D gene: .
J gene: TRBJ2-1
clone size: .
V gene: TRBV20-1
CDR3 protein: CSASVPPVNNEQFF
CDR3 DNA: TGCAGTGCTAGCGTCCCCCCGGTGAACAATGAGCAGTTCTTC

D gene: TRBD1
J gene: TRBJ2-7
clone size: .
V gene: TRBV10-3
CDR3 protein: CAIRGQGDYEQYF
CDR3 DNA: TGTGCCATCAGAGGACAGGGAGACTACGAGCAGTACTTC

D gene: .
J gene: TRBJ2-1
clone size: .
V gene: TRBV7-8
CDR3 protein: CASSLDRGGEQFF
CDR3 DNA: TGTGCCAGCAGCTTAGACAGGGGAGGTGAGCAGTTCTTC

D gene: .
J gene: TRBJ2-1
clone size: .
V gene: TRBV10-3
CDR3 protein: CAISENEPLGGIYNEQFF
CDR3 DNA: TGTGCCATCAGTGAGAATGAACCGTTAGGGGGAATATACAATGAGCAGTTCTTC

D gene: .
J gene: TRBJ2-7
clone size: .
V gene: TRBV29-1
CDR3 protein: CSVGGSTGTALSYEQYF
CDR3 DNA: TGCAGCGTTGGGGGGTCGACAGGAACGGCGCTGTCCTACGAGCAGTACTTC

D gene: .
J gene: TRBJ2-2
clone size: .
V gene: TRBV5-1
CDR3 protein: CASSLGQVRTTGELFF
CDR3 DNA: TGCGCCAGCAGCTTGGGGCAGGTGCGGACAACCGGGGAGCTGTTTTTT

D gene: .
J gene: TRBJ2-3
clone size: .
V gene: TRBV6-5
CDR3 protein: CASIRGLGDTQYF
CDR3 DNA: TGTGCCAGCATTAGGGGGTTAGGAGATACGCAGTATTTT

D gene: .
J gene: TRBJ2-7
clone size: many
V gene: TRBV5-1
CDR3 protein: CASRLDTSYEQYF
CDR3 DNA: TGCGCCAGCAGGTTAGACACCTCCTACGAGCAGTACTTC

D gene: .
J gene: TRBJ2-4
clone size: .
V gene: TRBV7-9
CDR3 protein: CASSFGLGLQYF
CDR3 DNA: TGTGCCAGCAGCTTTGGTTTAGGACTCCAGTACTTC

D gene: TRBD1
J gene: TRBJ2-1
clone size: few
V gene: TRBV29-1
CDR3 protein: CSVNRDRDDWGSYNEQFF
CDR3 DNA: TGCAGCGTGAACCGGGACAGGGATGACTGGGGCTCCTACAATGAGCAGTTCTTC

D gene: .
J gene: TRBJ1-2
clone size: few
V gene: TRBV20-1
CDR3 protein: CSARALGSRLNTF
CDR3 DNA: TGCAGTGCTAGAGCTCTAGGCTCCCGGTTGAACACCTTC

D gene: .
J gene: TRBJ1-1
clone size: .
V gene: TRBV12-3/TRBV12-4
CDR3 protein: CASRGSPEAFF
CDR3 DNA: TGTGCCAGCCGGGGCAGCCCTGAAGCTTTCTTT

D gene: .
J gene: TRBJ2-3
clone size: .
V gene: TRBV5-1
CDR3 protein: CASSLSIVPQYF
CDR3 DNA: TGCGCCAGCAGCTTGTCAATTGTCCCCCAGTATTTT

D gene: .
J gene: TRBJ2-7
clone size: few
V gene: TRBV6-2/TRBV6-3
CDR3 protein: CASRRTGLGGEQYF
CDR3 DNA: TGTGCCAGCAGACGAACTGGCCTGGGAGGCGAGCAGTACTTC

D gene: .
J gene: TRBJ1-5
clone size: few
V gene: TRBV12-3/TRBV12-4
CDR3 protein: CASSQHYRANQPQHF
CDR3 DNA: TGTGCCAGCAGCCAACACTACAGGGCCAACCAGCCCCAGCATTTT

D gene: TRBD1
J gene: TRBJ2-7
clone size: many
V gene: TRBV2
CDR3 protein: CASSGQGYEQYF
CDR3 DNA: TGTGCCAGCAGTGGACAGGGGTACGAGCAGTACTTC

D gene: TRBD2
J gene: TRBJ2-1
clone size: few
V gene: TRBV20-1
CDR3 protein: CSASGLAGAGSYNEQFF
CDR3 DNA: TGCAGTGCTTCGGGACTAGCGGGGGCCGGGTCCTACAATGAGCAGTTCTTC